This T cell receptor beta chain was sequenced in a study of cytomegalovirus exposure and HLA in healthy donors. Here immunoSEQ multiplex PCR was the method, and the copy in TCRdb shows in-frame clones only, minus some. The sample contains about 120,000 clones, 95% to 96% of which appear only once. CDR3 length: 15 residues. V shed 2 bases and J shed 5 bases, with 15 bases lying between them. In germline, CDR1 is MNHNY, CDR2 SVGAGI (reference sequence). The validation cohort, a group of over a hundred subjects, included the donors and was separate from the approximately 650-subject first cohort. The TCR sequence derives from a man between 18 and 35 years old in good health and CMV-seronegative. Material: PBMCs. V is TRBV6-6 and J is TRBJ1-1; D gene uncertain. The CDR3 here is CASSYDMNLRTEAFF. The CDR3 DNA reads TGTGCCAGCAGTTACGATATGAACTTGAGGACTGAAGCTTTCTTT.